This note documents a single TCR beta chain sequence. Antigen: not known. The data originate from a study of CD8 T cells in ankylosing spondylitis. Findings and caveats of the study: Previously reported in reactive arthritis synovial fluid and blood were some of the motif variants. Ankylosing spondylitis blood appeared to be characterized by a TCR beta motif of under ten highly homologous variants. The authors reported significant enrichment of disease-linked clones in matched ankylosing spondylitis synovial fluid. Disease-linked clones were found to be CD8+ and relatively rare in peripheral blood.

This CDR3 has 16 amino acids. V gave up 5 bases and J gave up 3 bases; unmatched junction bases: 5. The germline gives CDR1 SNHLY, CDR2 FYNNEI. A quantitative 5'-RACE method, one with molecular barcodes, was used to make TCR beta libraries. From the 5' RACE reads, TCRdb called clonotypes with MiXCR, one entry per CDR3 protein. The sample includes 350,000 to 450,000 distinct CDR3 sequences, around 26% of them seen just once. This receptor was identified in a male donor with ankylosing spondylitis. Source material: blood, either unsorted or a sorted T cell fraction (not recorded which). The V gene is TRBV2, the J gene TRBJ2-2; 11 bases agree with TRBD2. The CDR3 is CASSSRLAGYTGELFF. The CDR3 DNA is TGTGCCAGCAGTTCGAGACTAGCGGGGTACACCGGGGAGCTGTTTTTT.